The 24 T cell receptor beta chains listed next were all sequenced from one sample in a study of OX40 agonist ivuxolimab in advanced cancers. Data came from immunoSEQ multiplex PCR; TCRdb stores just in-frame clones and leaves some out. This table has tens of thousands of clones, around 87% appearing once. The source was CD4+ or CD8+ T cells sorted from blood, collected in a trial of the OX40 agonist ivuxolimab. The receptor source for this set is an adult with an advanced solid tumor such as melanoma, head and neck, liver or kidney cancer.

The rearrangement joins TRBV5-5 to TRBJ2-7; 8 nucleotides line up with TRBD1. Germline trimming cut 0 bases from V and 2 bases from J; bases unmatched to any gene: 1. Germline V gives CDR1 SGHKS, CDR2 YYEKEE (reference sequence). The CDR3 runs to 14 residues. The CDR3 is CASSLGTGTYEQYF. Written as DNA, the CDR3 is TGTGCCAGCAGCTTGGGGACAGGGACCTACGAGCAGTACTTC.

V gene TRBV27 combines with J gene TRBJ1-2; tentative D call: TRBD1 (6 bases). The germline V and J ends were trimmed by 3 bases and 6 bases, with 11 bases remaining between them. This CDR3 spans 13 amino acids. Germline loops: CDR1 MNHEY, CDR2 SMNVEV (reference sequence). Here the CDR3 reads CASSFAGANGYTF. In DNA form, the CDR3 reads TGTGCCAGCAGTTTTGCGGGGGCCAATGGCTACACCTTC.

The chain employs TRBV19 and TRBJ1-1; TRBD1 aligns across 9 bases. This CDR3 is built from 15 residues. CDR1 and CDR2 from the germline V gene are LNHDA and SQIVND (reference sequence). With V trimmed by 5 bases and J by 4 bases, 8 bases remained unmatched. CDR3 amino acids: CASSPRDRAVTEAFF. The CDR3 DNA sequence: TGTGCCAGTAGTCCCCGGGACAGGGCAGTCACTGAAGCTTTCTTT.

The CDR3 DNA reads TGCAGCGGGAAAACAGAGGCCTATGGCTACACCTTC. It is translated as CSGKTEAYGYTF. This chain connects TRBV29-1 to TRBJ1-2; D is ambiguous. The germline V gene has CDR1 SQVTM and CDR2 ANQGSEA. The ends were cut back, 7 bases at V and 4 bases at J, with 13 bases in the middle. This CDR3 is built from 12 residues.

The V and J genes are TRBV4-2 and TRBJ2-7, with D perhaps matching TRBD1 (6 bases). The CDR3 has 15 residues. The V gene lost 0 bases and the J gene lost 3 bases, with 12 bases spanning the gap. Germline lookup yields CDR1 LGHNA and CDR2 YNFKEQ. The CDR3 region has the DNA TGTGCCAGCAGCCAAGATATTACAGGGAGCTACGAGCAGTACTTC. Amino acids: CASSQDITGSYEQYF.

The chain joins TRBV30 to TRBJ1-2, with a tentative D call TRBD1 (6 bases). CDR1 is GTSNPN, CDR2 SVGIG, per germline (reference sequence). Trimming removed 6 bases at V and 8 bases at J, with 16 bases between. The CDR3 has 12 amino acids. The CDR3 nucleotides read TGTGCCTGCCAGGGAGGGGGAGACGGCTACACCTTC. As protein: CACQGGGDGYTF.

The rearrangement links TRBV5-6 to TRBJ2-3; a possible D gene is TRBD1 (5 bases). Looked up from germline, CDR1 is SGHDT and CDR2 is YYEEEE. The V and J ends lost 4 bases and 0 bases respectively, with 12 bases between them. The CDR3 sequence is 15 residues long. CDR3 amino acids: CASSTRQISTDTQYF. In nucleotides, the CDR3 is TGTGCCAGCAGCACGCGACAGATAAGCACAGATACGCAGTATTTT.

This chain connects TRBV19 to TRBJ1-1; the D gene is possibly TRBD1 (5 bases). This CDR3 has 13 residues. Germline CDR1 is LNHDA and CDR2 is SQIVND (reference sequence). Trimming left V 3 bases short and J 4 bases short, with 9 bases between. The DNA of the CDR3 is TGTGCCAGTAGTATTAGTGGGGCCACTGAAGCTTTCTTT. This encodes CASSISGATEAFF.

The CDR3 nucleotides are TGCGCCAGCAGCTATGGGACTAGCGGGAGTATCAATGAGCAGTTCTTC. It yields the protein CASSYGTSGSINEQFF. The V call is TRBV4-1, the J call TRBJ2-1; 14 bases match TRBD2. V lost 5 bases, J lost 6 bases, and 6 bases stayed unmatched. Looked up from germline, CDR1 is MGHRA and CDR2 is YSYEKL. This CDR3 region has 16 residues.

The chain links TRBV2 to TRBJ1-1; D is unclear. This CDR3 contains 15 residues. Germline CDR1 reads SNHLY; CDR2 reads FYNNEI. V was trimmed by 1 base and J by 1 base, leaving 10 bases between them. In nucleotides, the CDR3 is TGTGCCAGCAGTGAAGGGTGGCCGAGGAACACTGAAGCTTTCTTT. Protein sequence: CASSEGWPRNTEAFF.

The CDR3 protein is CASVTVGGNSPLHF. CDR3 coding DNA: TGTGCCAGTGTGACAGTCGGGGGAAATTCACCCCTCCACTTT. The chain employs TRBV6-1 and TRBJ1-6; D may be TRBD1 (5 bases). The CDR3 runs to 14 residues. Germline values: CDR1 MNHNS, CDR2 SASEGT. V gave up 9 bases and J gave up 7 bases, with 16 bases separating them.

The chain carries TRBV7-6 and TRBJ2-7; D might be TRBD1 or TRBD2, each matching 5 bases. V shed 1 base and J shed 3 bases, with 16 bases lying between them. This CDR3 is 16 amino acids long. Germline values: CDR1 SGHVS, CDR2 FNYEAQ. This chain's CDR3 is CASSLGQGEGLYEQYF. CDR3 DNA: TGTGCCAGCAGCTTAGGTCAGGGTGAAGGACTCTACGAGCAGTACTTC.

The sample holds a few counts of this clone. J is TRBJ1-2 and V is TRBV6-5; D is uncertain. The CDR3 runs to 13 residues. Germline CDR1 is MNHEY and CDR2 is SVGAGI. Trimming removed 2 bases from V and 7 bases from J, with 11 bases in between. DNA of the CDR3: TGTGCCAGCAGTTACGGGCAGCGCGGTGGCTACACCTTC. It encodes CASSYGQRGGYTF.

The chain joins TRBV11-2 to TRBJ2-2, with TRBD2 matching 9 bases. The V segment lost 2 bases and the J segment 0 bases; nucleotides outside the gene matches: 4. The CDR3 consists of 17 residues. Germline V gene sequence: CDR1 SGHAT, CDR2 FQNNGV. The CDR3 DNA follows: TGTGCCAGCAGCTTACCAGCGGGGGGAACGAACACCGGGGAGCTGTTTTTT. Translated: CASSLPAGGTNTGELFF. Using reference TRBV11-2 and TRBJ2-2 for the parts outside the CDR3, the full variable domain is EAGVAQSPRYKIIEKRQSVAFWCNPISGHATLYWYQQILGQGPKLLIQFQNNGVVDDSQLPKDRFSAERLKGVDSTLKIQPAKLEDSAVYLCASSLPAGGTNTGELFFGEGSRLTVL.

V gene TRBV7-2 combines with J gene TRBJ1-1; no reliable D call. The CDR3 is made up of 14 amino acids. Germline values: CDR1 SGHTA, CDR2 FQGNSA. Trimming pared 5 bases from V and 4 bases from J, leaving 14 bases between. CDR3 nucleotides: TGTGCCAGCAGCGTACAAAGGGTGAGCACTGAAGCTTTCTTT. Translation gives CASSVQRVSTEAFF.

V and J are TRBV19 and TRBJ2-5; D is ambiguous. V shed 4 bases and J shed 14 bases, with 20 bases lying between them. Per the germline V gene, CDR1 is LNHDA and CDR2 is SQIVND (reference sequence). The CDR3 totals 13 residues. CDR3 in DNA: TGTGCCAGTAGTAACCGTCTGGGCCTAGGTTACTACTTC. Protein product: CASSNRLGLGYYF.

This clone came up once. The J gene is TRBJ2-7, the V gene TRBV4-1, with a weak D call TRBD1 (6 bases). The germline V and J ends were trimmed by 1 base and 5 bases, with 9 bases remaining between them. From germline, CDR1 is MGHRA and CDR2 YSYEKL. The CDR3 extends over 13 amino acids. The CDR3 DNA sequence: TGCGCCAGCAGCCAAGGGGACATCAACGAGCAGTACTTC. Its translation is CASSQGDINEQYF.

The chain employs TRBV9 and TRBJ2-1; possible D gene TRBD2, 6 bases. V was cut by 0 bases and J by 8 bases, with 9 bases left in between. CDR1 and CDR2 (germline): SGDLS, YYNGEE. The CDR3 consists of 13 residues. This CDR3 reads CASSVDGEDEQFF. The CDR3 region has the DNA TGTGCCAGCAGCGTAGACGGGGAGGATGAGCAGTTCTTC.

The V gene is TRBV27, the J gene TRBJ2-3; TRBD1 matches at 7 bases. V shed 4 bases, J shed 10 bases, and the junction held 5 bases outside the gene matches. This CDR3 has 12 residues. Per the germline V gene, CDR1 is MNHEY and CDR2 is SMNVEV (reference sequence). CDR3 residues: CASSSAGGSQYF. The CDR3, as DNA: TGTGCCAGCAGTTCTGCAGGGGGATCGCAGTATTTT.

The chain carries TRBV28 and TRBJ2-2; a weak D match, TRBD2 (5 bases). The V and J ends lost 2 bases and 6 bases respectively, with 10 bases between them. This CDR3 spans 14 amino acids. CDR1 and CDR2 (germline): MDHEN, SYDVKM. As DNA, the CDR3 is TGTGCCAGCAGTTTAGAGGGTTACGCCGGGGAGCTGTTTTTT. Encoded protein: CASSLEGYAGELFF.

The chain combines TRBV28 with TRBJ2-7; D is perhaps TRBD2 (6 bases). The V and J ends lost 6 bases and 1 base respectively, with 16 bases between them. Looked up from germline, CDR1 is MDHEN and CDR2 is SYDVKM. The CDR3 consists of 15 residues. CDR3: CASRNGGTASYEQYF. The CDR3 coding sequence is TGTGCCAGCAGAAATGGAGGGACGGCATCCTACGAGCAGTACTTC.

The V call is TRBV5-1, the J call TRBJ2-1; D unclear. This CDR3 is 13 amino acids long. The germline V and J ends were trimmed by 5 bases and 5 bases, with 11 bases remaining between them. Germline assignment: CDR1 SGHRS and CDR2 YFSETQ. In nucleotides, the CDR3 is TGCGCCAGCAGGTTCCGTACAGACAATGAGCAGTTCTTC. Amino acid sequence: CASRFRTDNEQFF.

V and J are TRBV4-2 and TRBJ1-5; unclear D gene. V lost 0 bases, J lost 6 bases, and 9 bases lay in between. Per the germline V gene, CDR1 is LGHNA and CDR2 is YNFKEQ. The CDR3 loop spans 14 amino acids. The CDR3 region has the DNA TGTGCCAGCAGCCAAGATCCCACCGTTCAGCCCCAGCATTTT. This gives the protein CASSQDPTVQPQHF.

This chain connects TRBV11-2 to TRBJ1-3, with a possible D match to TRBD1 (6 bases). The ends were cut back, 5 bases at V and 8 bases at J, with 19 bases in the middle. Germline V lookup: CDR1 SGHAT, CDR2 FQNNGV. CDR3 length: 15 residues. Written as DNA, the CDR3 is TGTGCCAGCAGCCCCCCGGCCCAAGGGGGATACACCATATATTTT. Translating gives CASSPPAQGGYTIYF.